This is a list of T cell receptor beta chains from one sample in a study of cytomegalovirus exposure and HLA in healthy donors. Libraries were prepared by immunoSEQ multiplex PCR; TCRdb keeps only in-frame clonotypes and omits some of them. The table records under 200,000 clones, 65% to 80% of them present only once. The sample was PBMCs. These receptors were collected from a woman in her fifties or sixties in good health and CMV-seropositive. Both conserved end residues are trimmed from each CDR3. A D gene is named only where the DNA matches it firmly.

j_gene: TRBJ2-7
d_gene: NA
len: 12
v_gene: TRBV5-4
CDR3aa: ASSAGEDYDEQY

j_gene: TRBJ1-2
d_gene: NA
len: 12
v_gene: TRBV21-1
CDR3aa: ASSKADQGEGYT

j_gene: TRBJ2-6
d_gene: NA
len: 16
v_gene: TRBV7-2
CDR3aa: ASRGGGRGSSGANVLT

j_gene: TRBJ1-5
d_gene: TRBD1
len: 12
v_gene: TRBV15
CDR3aa: ATSMGQGYQPQH

j_gene: TRBJ1-2
d_gene: TRBD1
len: 14
v_gene: TRBV2
CDR3aa: ASSYSSQGGKGGYT

j_gene: TRBJ2-7
d_gene: NA
len: 13
v_gene: TRBV7-9
CDR3aa: ASSRGQGGLDEQY

j_gene: TRBJ1-1
d_gene: NA
len: 12
v_gene: TRBV6-1
CDR3aa: ASKVEELNTEAF

j_gene: TRBJ1-3
d_gene: NA
len: 11
v_gene: TRBV9
CDR3aa: ASSVGGRNTIY

j_gene: NA
d_gene: NA
len: 14
v_gene: TRBV7-8
CDR3aa: ASRREGGVSSYEQY

j_gene: TRBJ1-2
d_gene: NA
len: 13
v_gene: TRBV11-1
CDR3aa: ASSLSGQASYGYT

j_gene: TRBJ1-2
d_gene: NA
len: 11
v_gene: TRBV15
CDR3aa: ATSRAGQFGYT

j_gene: TRBJ2-5
d_gene: NA
len: 12
v_gene: TRBV6-1
CDR3aa: ASSIRDHQETQY

j_gene: TRBJ2-7
d_gene: TRBD2
len: 14
v_gene: TRBV5-4
CDR3aa: ASSSGTTSFPYEQY

j_gene: TRBJ1-2
d_gene: NA
len: 13
v_gene: TRBV7-3
CDR3aa: ASSPPETDIDGYT

j_gene: TRBJ2-2
d_gene: NA
len: 12
v_gene: TRBV5-4
CDR3aa: ASRVRGGTGELF

j_gene: TRBJ2-1
d_gene: TRBD2
len: 15
v_gene: TRBV4-2
CDR3aa: ASSQDETSGGRNEQF

j_gene: TRBJ2-1
d_gene: NA
len: 11
v_gene: TRBV5-4
CDR3aa: ASSLQGGNEQF

j_gene: TRBJ1-3
d_gene: NA
len: 13
v_gene: TRBV19
CDR3aa: ASSIFHTSGNTIY

j_gene: TRBJ1-2
d_gene: TRBD1
len: 13
v_gene: TRBV18
CDR3aa: ASSPNQGEIDGYT

j_gene: TRBJ1-1
d_gene: TRBD1
len: 15
v_gene: TRBV5-5
CDR3aa: ASSLQGWAGGVTEAF

j_gene: TRBJ1-6
d_gene: NA
len: 11
v_gene: TRBV27
CDR3aa: ASSLLAVSPLH

j_gene: TRBJ1-4
d_gene: TRBD1
len: 12
v_gene: TRBV6-1
CDR3aa: ASIPGQGDEKLF

j_gene: TRBJ2-2
d_gene: NA
len: 12
v_gene: TRBV7-6
CDR3aa: ASSPLRNTGELF

j_gene: TRBJ1-2
d_gene: NA
len: 11
v_gene: TRBV6-1
CDR3aa: ASRVGDNYGYT

j_gene: TRBJ2-6
d_gene: TRBD1
len: 16
v_gene: TRBV7-9
CDR3aa: ASSSGTGGFSGANVLT

j_gene: TRBJ2-5
d_gene: TRBD1
len: 13
v_gene: TRBV5-1
CDR3aa: ASSLIPGGRETQY

j_gene: TRBJ2-2
d_gene: TRBD1
len: 14
v_gene: TRBV4-1
CDR3aa: ASSLTGAKNTGELF

j_gene: TRBJ1-5
d_gene: TRBD1
len: 13
v_gene: TRBV5-6
CDR3aa: ASSFGTGFNQPQH

j_gene: TRBJ1-1
d_gene: NA
len: 12
v_gene: TRBV5-1
CDR3aa: ASSEQILNTEAF

j_gene: TRBJ1-1
d_gene: NA
len: 11
v_gene: TRBV10-1
CDR3aa: ASSAGKNTEAF

j_gene: TRBJ2-4
d_gene: TRBD1
len: 10
v_gene: TRBV2
CDR3aa: ASRSQGNIQY

j_gene: TRBJ1-2
d_gene: NA
len: 10
v_gene: TRBV2
CDR3aa: ASSDRGYGYT

j_gene: TRBJ1-6
d_gene: NA
len: 14
v_gene: TRBV6-5
CDR3aa: ASSLQGSSYNSPLH

j_gene: TRBJ2-1
d_gene: NA
len: 16
v_gene: TRBV2
CDR3aa: ASRVGGGYNRANNEQF

j_gene: TRBJ1-2
d_gene: NA
len: 13
v_gene: TRBV10-3
CDR3aa: AISDSAGGLYGYT

j_gene: TRBJ1-2
d_gene: NA
len: 12
v_gene: TRBV11-2
CDR3aa: ASSYPGGAGGYT

j_gene: TRBJ1-1
d_gene: NA
len: 12
v_gene: TRBV6-4
CDR3aa: ASSENSGNTEAF

j_gene: TRBJ1-1
d_gene: NA
len: 9
v_gene: TRBV5-6
CDR3aa: ASSLRNEAF

j_gene: TRBJ2-3
d_gene: TRBD1
len: 9
v_gene: TRBV5-1
CDR3aa: ASGTADTQY

j_gene: TRBJ2-4
d_gene: TRBD1
len: 10
v_gene: TRBV2
CDR3aa: ASSEGDRTGN

j_gene: TRBJ2-3
d_gene: TRBD2
len: 14
v_gene: TRBV7-3
CDR3aa: ASSPGLAGGRDTQY